This entry features one T cell receptor (beta chain) sequence. The antigen is unknown. The data were obtained in a study of PD-1 blockade in classical Hodgkin lymphoma. The CDR3 runs 14 residues. Between the trimmed V and J ends, which lost 6 bases and 0 bases, there was a span of 12 bases. Germline values: CDR1 SQVTM, CDR2 ANQGSEA. Overall study findings and caveats: Newly diagnosed patients were said to have less baseline TCR diversity than healthy donors did.

Regarding time point: newly diagnosed, previously untreated cHL patient sample. Magnetic negative selection served to purify CD4+ T cells out of PBMCs that had been thawed. Untreated, newly diagnosed classical Hodgkin lymphoma PBMCs served for comparison. The repertoire was sequenced with immunoSEQ multiplex PCR; TCRdb's copy has only in-frame clones and lacks some. This sample carries some 23,000 clones, about 89% of them seen once, and the ten largest clones take approximately 0.54%. This clonotype was obtained from a human donor with classical Hodgkin lymphoma. The V call is TRBV29-1, the J call TRBJ1-3, with D perhaps matching TRBD1 (6 bases). The sequenced sample consisted of CD4+ T cells from blood. CDR3 nucleotide sequence: TGCAGCGTGGGGGGCGGTTACTCTGGAAACACCATATATTTT. Translation: CSVGGGYSGNTIYF.